The following is a TCR beta chain sequence with its context. The antigen is unknown. The data derive from a study of vaccination and CD4 T cells after COVID-19. Treatment of the sample: approximately 10-day PBMC culture with coronavirus spike peptide pools or control peptides (ViraFEST assay). Germline V CDR1 and CDR2: SGHAT, FQNNGV. The CDR3 totals 16 residues. V gave up 4 bases and J gave up 1 base; unmatched junction bases: 5. The Oncomine TCR Beta short-read assay was applied to DNA of cultured CD4+ T cells. Researchers extracted genomic DNA from CD4+ T cells that had been cultured. TCRdb recomputed calls from the PCR reads with MiXCR, one row per CDR3 protein. The data show about 17,000 distinct CDR3 sequences, 50% to 65% seen once.

V and J are TRBV11-2 and TRBJ2-1; 9 nucleotides line up with TRBD2. This TCR came from a human donor who had recovered from COVID-19. The sample taken for sequencing was CD4+ T cells from blood, cultured in vitro. The CDR3 coding sequence is TGTGCCAGCAGCTACCAAGCGGGAGGATCCTACAATGAGCAGTTCTTC. Translation: CASSYQAGGSYNEQFF. Full variable domain (outside the CDR3, taken from reference TRBV11-2 and TRBJ2-1): EAGVAQSPRYKIIEKRQSVAFWCNPISGHATLYWYQQILGQGPKLLIQFQNNGVVDDSQLPKDRFSAERLKGVDSTLKIQPAKLEDSAVYLCASSYQAGGSYNEQFFGPGTRLTVL.